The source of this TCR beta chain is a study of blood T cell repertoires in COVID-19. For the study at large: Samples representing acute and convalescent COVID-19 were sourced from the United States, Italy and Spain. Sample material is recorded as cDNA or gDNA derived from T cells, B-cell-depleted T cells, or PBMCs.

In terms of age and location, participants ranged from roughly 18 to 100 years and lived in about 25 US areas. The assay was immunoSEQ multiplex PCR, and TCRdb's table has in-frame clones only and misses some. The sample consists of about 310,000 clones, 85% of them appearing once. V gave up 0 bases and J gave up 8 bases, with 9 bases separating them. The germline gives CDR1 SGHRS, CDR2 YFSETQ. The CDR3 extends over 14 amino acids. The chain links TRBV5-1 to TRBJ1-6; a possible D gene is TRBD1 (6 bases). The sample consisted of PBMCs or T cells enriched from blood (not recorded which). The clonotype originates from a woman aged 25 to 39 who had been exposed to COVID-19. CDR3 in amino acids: CASSLVQGHSPLHF. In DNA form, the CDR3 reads TGCGCCAGCAGCTTGGTACAGGGTCATTCACCCCTCCACTTT.